The 16 T cell receptor beta chains below come from one sample, sequenced in a study of CD8+CD57+ T cells in acquired aplastic anemia. Genomic DNA templated the TCR beta VDJ and CDR3 profiling. TCRdb recomputed calls from the reads with MiXCR, one row per CDR3 protein. The repertoire consists of more than 150,000 distinct CDR3 sequences, with approximately 48% occurring once and the leading ten covering about 1.7%. The authors sequenced patients whose flow cytometry had shown CD8+CD57+ cell expansion. Sequences were obtained from sorted CD4+, CD8+, or CD8+CD57+ T cells (not recorded which) from PBMCs. The receptor source for this set is a human donor with aplastic anemia.

The sample holds many counts of this clonotype. The chain employs TRBV5-6 and TRBJ1-3; D is unclear. Germline lookup yields CDR1 SGHDT and CDR2 YYEEEE. There are 13 residues in the CDR3. Trimming stripped 1 base from V and 4 bases from J, with 6 bases between. The CDR3 bases are TGTGCCAGCAGCTTGAAGCCGGGAAACACCATATATTTT. Protein product: CASSLKPGNTIYF.

A remark on this clonotype: At one of its ends the junction is not consistent with the germline gene, which may arise from a read error. This chain links TRBV19 with TRBJ2-2; 15 bases match TRBD2. Germline assignment: CDR1 LNHDA and CDR2 SQIVND (reference sequence). CDR3 length: 18 amino acids. The CDR3 nucleotides read TGTGCCAGTAGTCTCAGGACTAGCGGGAGGGTGAACATCGGGGAGCTGTTCTTT. This sequence encodes CASSLRTSGRVNIGELFF.

This clonotype was seen at least ten times. The chain recombines TRBV5-1 with TRBJ1-1; D possibly corresponds to TRBD1 (5 bases). V shed 0 bases and J shed 0 bases, with 9 bases lying between them. CDR3 length: 15 residues. CDR1 and CDR2 (germline): SGHRS, YFSETQ. Here the CDR3 DNA reads TGCGCCAGCAGCTTGGGGGGGTTGGTGAACACTGAAGCTTTCTTT. It yields the protein CASSLGGLVNTEAFF.

The chain combines TRBV10-3 with TRBJ2-3; tentative D call: TRBD1 (6 bases). Trimming pared 11 bases from V and 0 bases from J, leaving 18 bases between. Looked up from germline, CDR1 is ENHRY and CDR2 is SYGVKD. There are 15 residues in the CDR3. The DNA of the CDR3 is TGTGCCGCCCGGAACAGGGTAGAAAGCACAGATACGCAGTATTTT. Translation: CAARNRVESTDTQYF.

This chain joins TRBV7-8 and TRBJ1-1; unclear D gene. The CDR3 contains 11 residues. Germline values: CDR1 SGHVS, CDR2 FQNEAQ. With 5 bases removed from V and 6 bases from J, the gap between germline ends came to 7 bases. The CDR3 loop reads CASSLMAEAFF. Here the CDR3 DNA reads TGTGCCAGCAGCCTCATGGCTGAAGCTTTCTTT.

The chain has TRBV10-3 and TRBJ2-7; perhaps TRBD2 as D (6 bases). Trimming shortened V by 0 bases and J by 5 bases, and 14 bases separated the two germline ends. Germline CDR1 reads ENHRY; CDR2 reads SYGVKD. The CDR3 is made up of 15 amino acids. Here the CDR3 reads CAISESGGAGNEQYF. The CDR3 DNA follows: TGTGCCATCAGTGAGTCGGGAGGCGCTGGGAACGAGCAGTACTTC.

J is TRBJ2-2 and V is TRBV18; 12 positions match TRBD2. Germline V gene data show CDR1 as KGHSH and CDR2 as LQKENI. V was pared by 0 bases and J by 7 bases, with 3 bases of the junction left unmatched. CDR3 length equals 16 residues. CDR3 protein: CASSPPGLAGVGELFF. CDR3 DNA sequence: TGTGCCAGCTCACCACCGGGACTAGCGGGTGTCGGGGAGCTGTTTTTT.

The chain employs TRBV5-1 and TRBJ2-5, with a possible D match to TRBD2 (6 bases). The CDR3 consists of 17 residues. V lost 3 bases, J lost 3 bases, and 21 bases lay in between. Germline V gives CDR1 SGHRS, CDR2 YFSETQ. In DNA, the CDR3 is TGCGCCAGCAGCTCCGGGACGAACACCGGGGGTGAAGAGACCCAGTACTTC. Residues: CASSSGTNTGGEETQYF.

The chain joins TRBV29-1 to TRBJ1-2; 9 positions agree with TRBD1. Germline CDR1 and CDR2: SQVTM and ANQGSEA. The CDR3 is 14 amino acids. With 6 bases clipped from V and 3 bases from J, the junction kept 8 bases outside the gene matches. The CDR3 loop reads CSVRQGGYDYGYTF. The CDR3 nucleotides are TGCAGCGTCAGACAGGGGGGGTATGACTATGGCTACACCTTC.

This clonotype has at least ten counts. The V call is TRBV25-1, the J call TRBJ1-1; 7 bases match TRBD1. V shed 5 bases, J shed 5 bases, and the junction held 5 bases outside the gene matches. Looked up from germline, CDR1 is MGHDK and CDR2 is SYGVNS. The CDR3 covers 13 residues. CDR3 nucleotide sequence: TGTGCCAGCAGTCAAATGACAGGGACTGAAGCTTTCTTT. It translates to CASSQMTGTEAFF.

Only one count was recorded for this clonotype. The V and J genes are TRBV19 and TRBJ1-5; D uncertain. V was trimmed by 10 bases and J by 5 bases, leaving 21 bases between them. The CDR3 spans 15 residues. The germline CDR1 and CDR2 sequences are LNHDA and SQIVND (reference sequence). The CDR3 DNA follows: TGTGCCACTAATCGACGGGGAATTGGGGATCAGCCCCAGCATTTT. The encoded protein is CATNRRGIGDQPQHF.

This clonotype was seen many times. The chain couples TRBV6-5 to TRBJ1-1; 7 bases align to TRBD1. Germline V gene sequence: CDR1 MNHEY, CDR2 SVGAGI. The junction had 3 bases not matched to a gene; V was cut back by 0 bases and J by 5 bases. The CDR3 is 14 residues long. The CDR3 DNA sequence: TGTGCCAGCAGTTACTCGCCAGGGGGAACTGAAGCTTTCTTT. This codes for CASSYSPGGTEAFF.

This chain uses TRBV19 with TRBJ2-2; tentatively, D is TRBD2 (5 bases). In germline, CDR1 is LNHDA, CDR2 SQIVND (reference sequence). There are 12 residues in the CDR3. The CDR3 protein is CATRVNTGELFF. CDR3 DNA: TGTGCTACTAGGGTGAACACCGGGGAGCTGTTTTTT.

This clonotype occurred many times. V is TRBV19 and J is TRBJ2-5, with a possible D match to TRBD1 (6 bases). Germline lookup yields CDR1 LNHDA and CDR2 SQIVND (reference sequence). The CDR3 loop spans 14 amino acids. Trimming cost V 6 bases and J 7 bases, with 18 bases left between them. The CDR3 nucleotides read TGTGCCAGTAGCCTCCGGCAGGGGCGTAGGACCCAGTACTTC. Its translation is CASSLRQGRRTQYF.

This clonotype was recorded many times. This chain connects TRBV10-2 to TRBJ2-7, with a tentative D call TRBD1 (6 bases). This CDR3 contains 15 residues. Germline V gene lookup returns CDR1 WSHSY and CDR2 SAAADI. V was cut by 7 bases and J by 6 bases, with 22 bases left in between. The CDR3 protein is CASTMTGWSPGEQYF. As DNA, the CDR3 is TGCGCCAGCACTATGACAGGATGGTCTCCTGGCGAGCAGTACTTC.

This clonotype appeared many times. The chain uses TRBV14 and TRBJ2-7; 7 nucleotides line up with TRBD1. J lost 2 bases, V lost 2 bases, and 6 bases had no gene match. In germline, CDR1 is SGHDN, CDR2 FVKESK. This CDR3 has 15 residues. DNA for the CDR3: TGTGCCAGCAGCCAATCGCAGGGGGAGACCTACGAGCAGTACTTC. Protein sequence: CASSQSQGETYEQYF.